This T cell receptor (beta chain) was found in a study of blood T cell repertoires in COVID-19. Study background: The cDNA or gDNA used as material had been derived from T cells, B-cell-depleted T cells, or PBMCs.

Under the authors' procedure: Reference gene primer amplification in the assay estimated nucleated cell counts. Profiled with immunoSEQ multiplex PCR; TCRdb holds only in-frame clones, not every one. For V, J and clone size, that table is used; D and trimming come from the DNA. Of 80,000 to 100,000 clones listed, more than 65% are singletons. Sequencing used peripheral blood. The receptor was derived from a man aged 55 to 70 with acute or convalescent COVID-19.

The CDR3 DNA sequence: TGTGCCAGCAGCATTCGGACAGCCCTTAATTCACCCCTCCACTTT. Its protein product is CASSIRTALNSPLHF. The V and J genes are TRBV3-1 (or the pseudogene TRBV3-2) and TRBJ1-6; a possible D gene is TRBD1 (6 bases). Trimming pared 5 bases from V and 6 bases from J, leaving 14 bases between. The CDR3 length is 15 residues. Germline CDR1 is LGHDT and CDR2 is YNNKEL (reference sequence).